The TCR beta chain described here comes from a study of blood T cell repertoires in COVID-19. Assignments of participants to cohorts depended upon their own reported clinical history. CDR1 SNHLY and CDR2 FYNNEI come from the germline V gene. Trimming pared 6 bases from V and 0 bases from J, leaving 9 bases between. This CDR3 contains 14 residues. Data came from immunoSEQ multiplex PCR; TCRdb stores just in-frame clones and leaves some out. The data show around 400,000 clones, roughly 92% seen once. The rearrangement uses TRBV2 and TRBJ1-3; D unresolved. This clonotype was obtained from a woman in her thirties or forties who had been exposed to COVID-19. Sequences were obtained from PBMCs or T cells enriched from blood (not recorded which). CDR3 protein: CASRPGTSGNTIYF. The CDR3 bases are TGTGCCAGCAGGCCAGGTACCTCTGGAAACACCATATATTTT.